The clone carrying this T cell receptor beta chain was seen at least ten times. The antigen is undetermined. The entry originates in a study of read filtering for tumor transcriptome and immune sequencing. The CDR3 has 14 amino acids. Germline lookup yields CDR1 MNHEY and CDR2 SMNVEV (reference sequence). The V and J ends lost 3 bases and 0 bases respectively, with 8 bases between them. Study-level points and caveats: The sorted CD138-negative fraction was a mixed bone marrow immune population, not purified T cells. Even smaller IR-seq throughput identified most shared clonotypes.

Molecular barcoded adaptors covering alpha/delta and beta/gamma chains were used on roughly 370 ng RNA. TCRdb ran MiXCR on the reads and lists one entry per CDR3 protein. Among about 23,000 distinct CDR3 sequences listed, about 13% were seen once. Every patient had bone marrow sampled while the disease was active. The TCR comes from a donor at least 40 years old with multiple myeloma. Sequencing was carried out using a population of CD138-negative cells sorted from bone marrow. The chain carries TRBV27 and TRBJ1-2, with D tentatively TRBD1 (5 bases). CDR3 sequence: CASSLGRANYGYTF. In nucleotides, the CDR3 is TGTGCCAGCAGTTTGGGACGAGCTAACTATGGCTACACCTTC.